The rows below give T cell receptor beta chains drawn from one sample of a study of OX40 agonist ivuxolimab in advanced cancers. The method was immunoSEQ multiplex PCR; TCRdb's version includes in-frame clones alone and lacks a portion of them. The sample includes around 80,000 clones, around 90% of them seen just once. Source: CD4+ or CD8+ T cells sorted from blood, taken in a trial of the OX40 agonist ivuxolimab. The receptors originated from an adult with an advanced solid tumor such as melanoma, head and neck, liver or kidney cancer. Each CDR3 is given with its conserved first and last residue. D genes are given only for firm matches. Only part of the rows carry a size: once, few, many, or a class if the clone is expanded.

cdr3_aa: CSAQAIRDTEAFF
cdr3_nt: TGCAGCGCCCAGGCGATAAGGGACACTGAAGCTTTCTTT
v_call: TRBV29-1
d_call: .
clone_size: .
j_call: TRBJ1-1

cdr3_aa: CASSLRPGTHHPYEQYF
cdr3_nt: TGCGCCAGCAGCTTGCGCCCCGGCACGCACCATCCCTACGAGCAGTACTTC
v_call: TRBV5-1
d_call: .
clone_size: .
j_call: TRBJ2-7

cdr3_aa: CASSSSGTYVQYF
cdr3_nt: TGTGCCAGCAGTTCCTCCGGGACGTATGTGCAGTACTTC
v_call: TRBV6-1
d_call: .
clone_size: .
j_call: TRBJ2-7

cdr3_aa: CASSYKQTGELFF
cdr3_nt: TGTGCCAGCAGTTACAAGCAGACCGGGGAGCTGTTTTTT
v_call: TRBV6-5
d_call: .
clone_size: .
j_call: TRBJ2-2

cdr3_aa: CASSVFLGSGNTIYF
cdr3_nt: TGTGCCAGCAGCGTATTCCTTGGCTCTGGAAACACCATATATTTT
v_call: TRBV9
d_call: .
clone_size: .
j_call: TRBJ1-3

cdr3_aa: CASSPDWGQGAGYTF
cdr3_nt: TGTGCCAGCTCACCGGATTGGGGACAGGGGGCTGGCTACACCTTC
v_call: TRBV18
d_call: TRBD1
clone_size: .
j_call: TRBJ1-2

cdr3_aa: CASSLRTSGRADTQYF
cdr3_nt: TGTGCCAGCAGCTTACGGACTAGCGGGAGGGCAGATACGCAGTATTTT
v_call: TRBV11-2
d_call: TRBD2
clone_size: .
j_call: TRBJ2-3

cdr3_aa: CASSEDVGAGQPQHF
cdr3_nt: TGTGCCAGCAGTGAGGACGTGGGCGCGGGTCAGCCCCAGCATTTT
v_call: TRBV2
d_call: .
clone_size: .
j_call: TRBJ1-5

cdr3_aa: CASSLQGRSSGANVLTF
cdr3_nt: TGTGCCAGCAGTTTACAGGGGAGAAGCTCTGGGGCCAACGTCCTGACTTTC
v_call: TRBV28
d_call: .
clone_size: .
j_call: TRBJ2-6

cdr3_aa: CASSVEGRLNPTDTQYF
cdr3_nt: TGTGCCAGCAGCGTAGAGGGTAGATTGAATCCCACAGATACGCAGTATTTT
v_call: TRBV9
d_call: .
clone_size: once
j_call: TRBJ2-3

cdr3_aa: CATSRDRRTGVEGEKLFF
cdr3_nt: TGTGCCACCAGCAGAGATCGGCGGACAGGGGTGGAAGGTGAAAAACTGTTTTTT
v_call: TRBV15
d_call: TRBD1
clone_size: .
j_call: TRBJ1-4

cdr3_aa: CASTLAGLALNEQFF
cdr3_nt: TGTGCCAGCACCTTGGCCGGACTAGCGCTCAATGAGCAGTTCTTC
v_call: TRBV28
d_call: TRBD2
clone_size: .
j_call: TRBJ2-1

cdr3_aa: CASSPLGTGAWEQFF
cdr3_nt: TGTGCCAGCAGTCCCCTCGGGACAGGGGCCTGGGAGCAGTTCTTC
v_call: TRBV11-2
d_call: TRBD1
clone_size: once
j_call: TRBJ2-1

cdr3_aa: CATSPGLGETQYF
cdr3_nt: TGTGCCACTAGCCCGGGGTTGGGAGAGACCCAGTACTTC
v_call: TRBV6-6
d_call: .
clone_size: .
j_call: TRBJ2-5

cdr3_aa: CASSLGTGSYGYTF
cdr3_nt: TGTGCCAGCAGCTTAGGGACAGGGAGCTATGGCTACACCTTC
v_call: TRBV7-9
d_call: TRBD1
clone_size: .
j_call: TRBJ1-2

cdr3_aa: CASSDLGANYGYTF
cdr3_nt: TGTGCCAGCAGTGACCTTGGTGCTAACTATGGCTACACCTTC
v_call: TRBV6-1
d_call: .
clone_size: .
j_call: TRBJ1-2

cdr3_aa: CASSQGLAGGRVHTDTQYF
cdr3_nt: TGTGCCAGCAGCCAGGGACTAGCGGGAGGTCGGGTGCACACAGATACGCAGTATTTT
v_call: TRBV7-3
d_call: TRBD2
clone_size: .
j_call: TRBJ2-3

cdr3_aa: CASSWGDRDMSYEQYF
cdr3_nt: TGTGCCAGCAGTTGGGGCGACCGGGACATGAGCTACGAGCAGTACTTC
v_call: TRBV5-6
d_call: .
clone_size: .
j_call: TRBJ2-7

cdr3_aa: CASSMLGTTGELFF
cdr3_nt: TGTGCCAGTAGTATGCTCGGGACCACCGGGGAGCTGTTTTTT
v_call: TRBV19
d_call: .
clone_size: .
j_call: TRBJ2-2

cdr3_aa: CASSLGSTDTQYF
cdr3_nt: TGCGCCAGCAGCTTGGGGTCTACAGATACGCAGTATTTT
v_call: TRBV5-1
d_call: .
clone_size: .
j_call: TRBJ2-3

cdr3_aa: CASSPYENQPQHF
cdr3_nt: TGCGCCAGCAGCCCGTACGAGAATCAGCCCCAGCATTTT
v_call: TRBV7-9
d_call: .
clone_size: .
j_call: TRBJ1-5

cdr3_aa: CASSFSGRADTGELFF
cdr3_nt: TGTGCCAGCAGCTTTAGCGGGAGGGCCGACACCGGGGAGCTGTTTTTT
v_call: TRBV11-2
d_call: TRBD2
clone_size: .
j_call: TRBJ2-2

cdr3_aa: CATSSRLAGAETQYF
cdr3_nt: TGTGCCACCAGCAGTAGACTAGCGGGAGCTGAGACCCAGTACTTC
v_call: TRBV15
d_call: TRBD2
clone_size: .
j_call: TRBJ2-5

cdr3_aa: CASSLASASGGYEQYF
cdr3_nt: TGTGCCAGCAGCTTGGCATCGGCTAGCGGGGGCTACGAGCAGTACTTC
v_call: TRBV5-4
d_call: TRBD2
clone_size: few
j_call: TRBJ2-7

cdr3_aa: CASRGWGGNTIYF
cdr3_nt: TGTGCCAGCAGGGGATGGGGGGGAAACACCATATATTTT
v_call: TRBV27
d_call: .
clone_size: .
j_call: TRBJ1-3

cdr3_aa: CASSPSATVDRHPQHF
cdr3_nt: TGTGCCAGCAGTCCCAGCGCTACAGTGGACCGTCATCCCCAGCATTTT
v_call: TRBV27
d_call: .
clone_size: .
j_call: TRBJ1-5

cdr3_aa: CASSLVEGNSPLHF
cdr3_nt: TGCGCCAGCAGCTTGGTCGAGGGGAATTCACCCCTCCACTTT
v_call: TRBV5-1
d_call: .
clone_size: .
j_call: TRBJ1-6

cdr3_aa: CASSLLGGTTEAFF
cdr3_nt: TGCGCCAGCAGCTTGCTTGGGGGGACCACTGAAGCTTTCTTT
v_call: TRBV5-1
d_call: .
clone_size: .
j_call: TRBJ1-1

cdr3_aa: CASSFTLQTGGVGAFF
cdr3_nt: TGTGCCAGCAGCTTCACACTCCAAACAGGGGGTGTTGGAGCTTTCTTT
v_call: TRBV7-9
d_call: TRBD1
clone_size: once
j_call: TRBJ1-1

cdr3_aa: CASSPDRGSNQPQHF
cdr3_nt: TGTGCCAGCAGTCCGGACAGGGGGAGCAATCAGCCCCAGCATTTT
v_call: TRBV6-5
d_call: TRBD1
clone_size: .
j_call: TRBJ1-5

cdr3_aa: CATSRIGRNYGYTF
cdr3_nt: TGTGCCACCAGCAGAATCGGGAGAAACTATGGCTACACCTTC
v_call: TRBV15
d_call: .
clone_size: .
j_call: TRBJ1-2

cdr3_aa: CASSQWAGTLVDEQYF
cdr3_nt: TGTGCCAGCAGCCAGTGGGCGGGTACATTAGTCGACGAGCAGTACTTC
v_call: TRBV11-2
d_call: .
clone_size: .
j_call: TRBJ2-7

cdr3_aa: CASSLDRVYGYTF
cdr3_nt: TGTGCCAGCAGTTTAGACAGAGTCTATGGCTACACCTTC
v_call: TRBV28
d_call: .
clone_size: .
j_call: TRBJ1-2

cdr3_aa: CASSRTGIRGYTF
cdr3_nt: TGTGCCAGCAGCCGGACAGGGATTAGGGGCTACACCTTC
v_call: TRBV11-2
d_call: TRBD1
clone_size: .
j_call: TRBJ1-2

cdr3_aa: CASSRSQRNSPLHF
cdr3_nt: TGTGCCAGCAGTCGTTCCCAGAGGAATTCACCCCTCCACTTT
v_call: TRBV7-2
d_call: .
clone_size: .
j_call: TRBJ1-6

cdr3_aa: CAWSVWQFNEKLFF
cdr3_nt: TGTGCCTGGAGTGTATGGCAGTTCAATGAAAAACTGTTTTTT
v_call: TRBV30
d_call: .
clone_size: .
j_call: TRBJ1-4

cdr3_aa: CASSLRGGQETQYF
cdr3_nt: TGTGCCAGCAGTTTGCGGGGGGGCCAAGAGACCCAGTACTTC
v_call: TRBV28
d_call: TRBD2
clone_size: .
j_call: TRBJ2-5

cdr3_aa: CAWSEYDLGRCTF
cdr3_nt: TGTGCCTGGAGTGAGTACGACCTAGGCCGATGCACCTTC
v_call: TRBV30
d_call: .
clone_size: .
j_call: TRBJ1-2

cdr3_aa: CASSDSGGNQPQHF
cdr3_nt: TGTGCCAGTAGTGATTCAGGGGGGAATCAGCCCCAGCATTTT
v_call: TRBV19
d_call: TRBD1
clone_size: .
j_call: TRBJ1-5

cdr3_aa: CAWSETATNEKLFF
cdr3_nt: TGTGCCTGGAGTGAGACAGCAACTAATGAAAAACTGTTTTTT
v_call: TRBV30
d_call: .
clone_size: .
j_call: TRBJ1-4

cdr3_aa: CASSYEVFSGRGEQFF
cdr3_nt: TGTGCCAGCAGTTATGAAGTCTTTAGCGGGAGAGGTGAGCAGTTCTTC
v_call: TRBV6-5
d_call: TRBD2
clone_size: .
j_call: TRBJ2-1

cdr3_aa: CASSPLDRAGGGYTF
cdr3_nt: TGTGCCAGCAGCCCCCTCGACAGGGCTGGAGGTGGCTACACCTTC
v_call: TRBV28
d_call: TRBD1
clone_size: .
j_call: TRBJ1-2

cdr3_aa: CASSRGKDEKLFF
cdr3_nt: TGCGCCAGCAGCAGGGGTAAAGATGAAAAACTGTTTTTT
v_call: TRBV5-1
d_call: .
clone_size: .
j_call: TRBJ1-4

cdr3_aa: CASSLASARRSGAIYF
cdr3_nt: TGTGCCAGCAGCTTAGCTTCAGCCCGCCGCTCCGGTGCCATATATTTT
v_call: TRBV7-9
d_call: .
clone_size: .
j_call: TRBJ1-3

cdr3_aa: CASRRTGGETFF
cdr3_nt: TGTGCCAGCAGAAGGACAGGGGGCGAGACTTTCTTT
v_call: TRBV6-6
d_call: TRBD1
clone_size: .
j_call: TRBJ1-1

cdr3_aa: CASSGAGWNSPLHF
cdr3_nt: TGTGCCAGCAGTGGTGCGGGGTGGAATTCACCCCTCCACTTT
v_call: TRBV25-1
d_call: .
clone_size: few
j_call: TRBJ1-6

cdr3_aa: CASSESRALAGHEQYF
cdr3_nt: TGTGCCAGCAGCGAATCGAGGGCTCTAGCGGGCCACGAGCAGTACTTC
v_call: TRBV11-2
d_call: TRBD2
clone_size: .
j_call: TRBJ2-7

cdr3_aa: CASSSQFEAFF
cdr3_nt: TGCGCCAGCAGCTCACAGTTTGAAGCTTTCTTT
v_call: TRBV5-1
d_call: .
clone_size: few
j_call: TRBJ1-1

cdr3_aa: CASSGGDLADSYEQYF
cdr3_nt: TGTGCCAGCAGCGGGGGGGACCTAGCGGACTCCTACGAGCAGTACTTC
v_call: TRBV5-4
d_call: TRBD2
clone_size: .
j_call: TRBJ2-7

cdr3_aa: CASSPPRSGETQYF
cdr3_nt: TGTGCCAGCAGCCCTCCCCGGAGCGGAGAGACCCAGTACTTC
v_call: TRBV11-2
d_call: .
clone_size: .
j_call: TRBJ2-5

cdr3_aa: CSARETLAKNIQYF
cdr3_nt: TGCAGCGCCCGTGAGACCCTAGCCAAAAACATTCAGTACTTC
v_call: TRBV29-1
d_call: .
clone_size: .
j_call: TRBJ2-4

cdr3_aa: CASSVGQGNGHVYNEQFF
cdr3_nt: TGTGCCAGCAGCGTAGGACAGGGGAACGGTCATGTCTACAATGAGCAGTTCTTC
v_call: TRBV9
d_call: TRBD1
clone_size: .
j_call: TRBJ2-1

cdr3_aa: CSVDRGGTDTQYF
cdr3_nt: TGCAGCGTGGACAGGGGTGGCACAGATACGCAGTATTTT
v_call: TRBV29-1
d_call: TRBD1
clone_size: .
j_call: TRBJ2-3

cdr3_aa: CASSLASRVAGNTIYF
cdr3_nt: TGTGCCAGCAGCTTAGCGTCCAGGGTGGCAGGAAACACCATATATTTT
v_call: TRBV4-2
d_call: .
clone_size: .
j_call: TRBJ1-3

cdr3_aa: CASGRASVGTEAFF
cdr3_nt: TGTGCCTCAGGTCGGGCCTCAGTCGGGACTGAAGCTTTCTTT
v_call: TRBV30
d_call: .
clone_size: once
j_call: TRBJ1-1

cdr3_aa: CSAGGTPIWEQYF
cdr3_nt: TGCAGCGCGGGGGGGACCCCAATCTGGGAGCAGTACTTC
v_call: TRBV29-1
d_call: TRBD2
clone_size: .
j_call: TRBJ2-7

cdr3_aa: CASSIVRGGELFF
cdr3_nt: TGTGCCAGTAGTATAGTTCGGGGCGGGGAGCTGTTTTTT
v_call: TRBV19
d_call: .
clone_size: .
j_call: TRBJ2-2

cdr3_aa: CASSLEGRAGGIPGELFF
cdr3_nt: TGTGCCAGCAGCTTGGAGGGACGAGCGGGAGGGATTCCCGGGGAGCTGTTTTTT
v_call: TRBV5-4
d_call: TRBD2
clone_size: .
j_call: TRBJ2-2